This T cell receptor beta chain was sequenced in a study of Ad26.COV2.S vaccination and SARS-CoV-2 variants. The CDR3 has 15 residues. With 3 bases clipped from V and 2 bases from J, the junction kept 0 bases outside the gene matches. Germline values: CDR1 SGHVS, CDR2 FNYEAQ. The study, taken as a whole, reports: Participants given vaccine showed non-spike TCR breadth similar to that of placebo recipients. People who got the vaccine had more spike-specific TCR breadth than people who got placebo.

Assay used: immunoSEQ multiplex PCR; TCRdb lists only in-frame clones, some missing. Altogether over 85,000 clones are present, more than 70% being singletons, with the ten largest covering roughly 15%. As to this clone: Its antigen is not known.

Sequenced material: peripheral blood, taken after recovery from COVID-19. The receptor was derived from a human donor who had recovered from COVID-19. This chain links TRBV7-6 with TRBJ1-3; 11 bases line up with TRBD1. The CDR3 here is CASSLGQGAGNTIYF. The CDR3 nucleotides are TGTGCCAGCAGCTTGGGACAGGGGGCTGGAAACACCATATATTTT.